What follows are 28 T cell receptor beta chains derived from one specimen sequenced in a study of blood T cells in healthy people across ages. For the second PCR, which ran for about 7 to 11 cycles, a sample-barcoded 5' primer and a J-beta primer mix were used. TCRdb called the 5' RACE reads again in MiXCR, with one record for every CDR3 protein. This sample carries about 970,000 distinct CDR3 sequences, around 54% of them seen once, and the ten largest clones take 20% to 25%. Sequenced input: blood. The source is a woman in her fifties or sixties in good health.

This clonotype was detected a few times. The chain combines TRBV4-1 with TRBJ2-7, with D perhaps assigned TRBD1 or TRBD2 (7 bases each). The CDR3 has 16 amino acids. Trimming took 1 base from V and 1 from J, leaving 14 bases between them. The germline V gene has CDR1 MGHRA and CDR2 YSYEKL. Written as DNA, the CDR3 is TGCGCCAGCAGCCAAGGTCAGGGGGAGGGTTCCTACGAGCAGTACTTC. Translating it yields CASSQGQGEGSYEQYF.

Of note for this clonotype: Germline and junction disagree at one end, which may indicate a read error. The chain employs TRBV28 and TRBJ2-7; possibly TRBD1 for D (6 bases). CDR1 is MDHEN, CDR2 SYDVKM, per germline. The CDR3 is 12 amino acids. CDR3 DNA sequence: TGTGCCAGCAGACAGGGATCCTGCGAGCAGTACTTC. Translation: CASRQGSCEQYF.

The V and J genes are TRBV4-1 and TRBJ2-7; D not resolved. Germline V CDR1 and CDR2: MGHRA, YSYEKL. The CDR3 is 15 residues long. V shed 4 bases and J shed 0 bases, with 13 bases lying between them. In DNA form, the CDR3 reads TGCGCCAGCAGCCTACATCCCAGCCCCTCCTACGAGCAGTACTTC. Protein sequence: CASSLHPSPSYEQYF.

This clonotype was counted only a few times. The CDR3 DNA follows: TGTGCCAGCAGTTACTCGCCCCGGCGGGGGAACACTGAAGCTTTCTTT. It codes for CASSYSPRRGNTEAFF. This rearrangement joins TRBV6-6 to TRBJ1-1; no reliable D call. Deletions cut 0 bases from V and 1 base from J, with 12 bases between. Germline loops: CDR1 MNHNY, CDR2 SVGAGI (reference sequence). The length of the CDR3 is 16 residues.

This clonotype was counted only a few times. The rearrangement uses TRBV28 and TRBJ2-3; D is undetermined. The CDR3 runs to 19 residues. V dropped 4 bases and J dropped 0 bases, with 23 bases sitting between them. Germline CDR1 is MDHEN and CDR2 is SYDVKM. The CDR3 reads CASSSVGTWLRASTDTQYF. The CDR3 region has the DNA TGTGCCAGCAGTTCGGTTGGAACGTGGCTAAGGGCTAGCACAGATACGCAGTATTTT. Supplemented by reference TRBV28 and TRBJ2-3, the full variable domain reads DVKVTQSSRYLVKRTGEKVFLECVQDMDHENMFWYRQDPGLGLRLIYFSYDVKMKEKGDIPEGYSVSREKKERFSLILESASTNQTSMYLCASSSVGTWLRASTDTQYFGPGTRLTVL.

A remark on this clonotype: Being one base from a much bigger clone, this may be a read error. V gene TRBV7-9 combines with J gene TRBJ2-7, with 8 bases fitting TRBD2. Germline-derived CDR1 and CDR2 are SEHNR and FQNEAQ (reference sequence). The CDR3 has 14 residues. Losses at the gene ends were 0 bases for V and 5 bases for J; bases not matched to a gene: 3. CDR3 nucleotides: TGTGCCAGCAGCTTAGCCGGACTAGCCCACGAGCAGTACTTC. Translating gives CASSLAGLAHEQYF.

The genes are TRBV7-9 and TRBJ2-7; D might be TRBD1 or TRBD2, each matching 5 bases. Between the trimmed V and J ends, which lost 5 bases and 3 bases, there was a span of 17 bases. The CDR3 contains 15 residues. Germline CDR1 reads SEHNR; CDR2 reads FQNEAQ (reference sequence). The CDR3 loop is CASSPPGRGRYEQYF. CDR3 nucleotides: TGTGCCAGCAGCCCCCCCGGAAGGGGACGCTACGAGCAGTACTTC.

Points on this clonotype: Compared with germline, one end of the junction differs, possibly owing to a read error. This rearrangement joins TRBV28 to TRBJ2-6; a possible D gene is TRBD1 (5 bases). CDR1 is MDHEN, CDR2 SYDVKM, per germline. CDR3 length: 13 residues. CDR3 sequence reads: CASSLSGADVLTF. The CDR3 DNA follows: TGTGCCAGCAGTCTCTCTGGGGCCGACGTCCTGACTTTC.

In this sample, this clonotype turned up a few times. J is TRBJ2-7 and V is TRBV12-3 or TRBV12-4, with D possibly matching TRBD1 (6 bases). There are 15 residues in the CDR3. V lost 5 bases to trimming and J lost 4 bases, with 18 bases between them. This chain's CDR3 is CASSIYRVRSYEQYF. CDR3 bases: TGTGCCAGCAGTATTTACAGGGTCAGGAGTTACGAGCAGTACTTC.

V usage is TRBV11-3 and J usage is TRBJ2-2; D gene unclear. The V end was cut by 5 bases, the J end by 7 bases, with 11 bases between. The CDR3 covers 13 residues. Per germline, CDR1 SGHNT and CDR2 YENEEA. The CDR3 nucleotides read TGTGCCAGCAGCGAAGATTCAGGCGGGGAGCTGTTTTTT. Translating it yields CASSEDSGGELFF.

This clonotype was picked up a small number of times. The chain couples TRBV7-9 to TRBJ1-2, with D uncertain. Germline CDR1 reads SEHNR; CDR2 reads FQNEAQ (reference sequence). This CDR3 is 14 amino acids long. The ends were cut back, 5 bases at V and 0 bases at J, with 10 bases in the middle. CDR3 nucleotide sequence: TGTGCCAGCAGCCGAGCCGGAGCTAACTATGGCTACACCTTC. Amino acid sequence: CASSRAGANYGYTF. Combining the CDR3 with reference TRBV7-9 and TRBJ1-2 gives the whole variable domain DTGVSQNPRHKITKRGQNVTFRCDPISEHNRLYWYRQTLGQGPEFLTYFQNEAQLEKSRLLSDRFSAERPKGSFSTLEIQRTEQGDSAMYLCASSRAGANYGYTFGSGTRLTVV.

The chain joins TRBV12-3 or TRBV12-4 to TRBJ2-7; TRBD1 matches 10 bases. Trimming took 6 bases from V and 5 from J; bases not matched to a gene: 7. There are 14 residues in the CDR3. The CDR3 is CASSPRDRGHEQYF. For the CDR3, the DNA is TGTGCCAGCAGCCCCCGGGACAGGGGTCACGAGCAGTACTTC.

This clonotype was found a few times. The genes are TRBV7-2 and TRBJ2-7, with 9 nucleotides matching TRBD1. This CDR3 has 14 amino acids. CDR1 is SGHTA, CDR2 FQGNSA, per germline. Losses at the gene ends were 9 bases for V and 4 bases for J; bases not matched to a gene: 10. Written as DNA, the CDR3 is TGTGCCAGTGCCGGGACAGGGTCTTCTTACGAGCAGTACTTC. This sequence encodes CASAGTGSSYEQYF.

The CDR3 here is CASGTSGEQYF. In DNA form, the CDR3 reads TGTGCCAGCGGTACTAGCGGCGAGCAGTACTTC. This chain joins TRBV6-2 or TRBV6-3 and TRBJ2-7, with 8 positions matching TRBD2. The length of the CDR3 is 11 residues. V was pared by 8 bases and J by 6 bases, with 3 bases of the junction left unmatched. Germline V gives CDR1 MNHEY, CDR2 SVGEGT.

This clonotype was seen only a few times. Written as DNA, the CDR3 is TGTGCCAGCAGTTTAGCGGGAACAGGGGGCGGCTATGGCTACACCTTC. Translated: CASSLAGTGGGYGYTF. V usage is TRBV12-3 or TRBV12-4 and J usage is TRBJ1-2; the match to TRBD1 covers 9 bases. The CDR3 is made up of 16 amino acids. Unmatched junction bases numbered 6, after V lost 0 bases and J lost 4 bases.

Concerning this clonotype itself: A junction boundary mismatches the germline segment, possibly from a read error. The rearrangement uses TRBV29-1 and TRBJ2-7, with TRBD1 matching over 8 bases. Germline V gene lookup returns CDR1 SQVTM and CDR2 ANQGSEA. The CDR3 totals 15 residues. CDR3 region: CSVSTSPGQAYEQYF. The CDR3 coding sequence is TGTAGCGTATCAACGAGCCCGGGACAGGCGTACGAGCAGTACTTC.

This chain links TRBV4-2 with TRBJ2-7; D may be TRBD2 (5 bases). Trimming cost V 0 bases and J 8 bases, with 17 bases left between them. Germline lookup yields CDR1 LGHNA and CDR2 YNFKEQ. This CDR3 is built from 15 residues. Here the CDR3 reads CASSQEWLAADQQYF. The CDR3 coding sequence is TGTGCCAGCAGCCAAGAGTGGCTAGCCGCGGACCAGCAGTACTTC.

This chain uses TRBV7-2 with TRBJ2-7; tentative D call: TRBD2 (5 bases). V was pared by 6 bases and J by 0 bases, with 9 bases between. Germline CDR1 is SGHTA and CDR2 is FQGNSA. This CDR3 is 13 amino acids long. The CDR3, as DNA: TGTGCCAGCAGAGGACTTCTCTCCTACGAGCAGTACTTC. Its translation: CASRGLLSYEQYF.

This clonotype was detected only a few times. The chain joins TRBV12-3 or TRBV12-4 to TRBJ2-5; no clear D gene. Judging by the DNA end, TRBJ2-7 fits better; the J call may be wrong. This CDR3 is 11 amino acids long. The CDR3 protein is CASSVAAEQYF. Written as DNA, the CDR3 is TGTGCCAGCAGTGTTGCGGCCGAGCAGTACTTC.

The chain employs TRBV6-5 and TRBJ2-2; D is unresolved. Trimming stripped 6 bases from V and 1 base from J, with 6 bases between. CDR3 length: 13 amino acids. Germline-derived CDR1 and CDR2 are MNHEY and SVGAGI. The DNA of the CDR3 is TGTGCCAGCAGCCGGCTGAACACCGGGGAGCTGTTTTTT. This gives the protein CASSRLNTGELFF.

This rearrangement joins TRBV2 to TRBJ1-2; D unresolved. Germline V gene data show CDR1 as SNHLY and CDR2 as FYNNEI. This CDR3 contains 14 residues. Trimming left V 10 bases short and J 7 bases short, with 22 bases between. The CDR3 nucleotides read TGTGCCACCAAACTGGACGGGTTTGATAGTGGCTACACCTTC. As protein: CATKLDGFDSGYTF.

This chain uses TRBV19 with TRBJ2-7; 9 bases align to TRBD1. The J call could be wrong; TRBJ2-5 is a better fit for the DNA end. The length of the CDR3 is 15 residues. CDR1 and CDR2 (germline): LNHDA, SQIVND (reference sequence). CDR3 in DNA: TGTGCCAGTAGTGTGAGACAGGGGGTCCAAGAGACCCAGTACTTC. It is translated as CASSVRQGVQETQYF.

The rearrangement joins TRBV28 to TRBJ2-5; 8 nucleotides line up with TRBD2. TRBJ2-7 matches the DNA end more closely, so the J call is doubtful. The CDR3 spans 13 residues. Germline CDR1 and CDR2: MDHEN and SYDVKM. The CDR3 protein is CASRIAGTYEQYF. CDR3 bases: TGTGCCAGCAGGATAGCGGGAACCTACGAGCAGTACTTC.

In regard to this clonotype: Relative to the germline gene, one junction end is altered; a read error may explain this. J is TRBJ2-1 and V is TRBV12-3 or TRBV12-4; D not resolved. The CDR3 sequence is 14 residues long. DNA of the CDR3: TGTGCCAGCAGTACTTGGAGCTCCTACAAAGAGCAGTTCTTC. Encoded protein: CASSTWSSYKEQFF.

In this sample, this clonotype turned up many times. The chain combines TRBV7-9 with TRBJ2-7; TRBD2 is a possible D gene (5 bases). The CDR3 covers 14 residues. CDR1 and CDR2 (germline): SEHNR, FQNEAQ (reference sequence). Trimming shortened V by 4 bases and J by 2 bases, and 12 bases separated the two germline ends. The CDR3 sequence: CASSSTWRPYEQYF. The CDR3 bases are TGTGCCAGCAGCTCGACGTGGAGGCCCTACGAGCAGTACTTC.

This clonotype was counted a few times. This sequence joins TRBV5-1 and TRBJ2-5; TRBD1 agrees at 8 bases. This CDR3 has 14 amino acids. V trimming: 5 bases; J trimming: 2 bases; junction bases outside the gene matches: 5. In germline, CDR1 is SGHRS, CDR2 YFSETQ. CDR3 loop: CASRDRVLQETQYF. CDR3 coding DNA: TGCGCCAGCAGGGACAGGGTACTTCAAGAGACCCAGTACTTC.

The chain joins TRBV4-1 to TRBJ2-7; the D gene is possibly TRBD2 (5 bases). The CDR3 runs 14 residues. V was pared by 3 bases and J by 2 bases, with 11 bases between. CDR1 is MGHRA and CDR2 is YSYEKL in the germline V gene. CDR3 in DNA: TGCGCCAGCAGCCACCCGACTAACCCCTACGAGCAGTACTTC. Encoded protein: CASSHPTNPYEQYF.

V and J are TRBV7-9 and TRBJ2-1; TRBD2 matches at 10 bases. This CDR3 comprises 18 residues. Germline V lookup: CDR1 SEHNR, CDR2 FQNEAQ (reference sequence). J was trimmed by 8 bases and V by 5 bases; bases with no gene match: 18. As DNA, the CDR3 is TGTGCCAGCAGCCCTCAGCTCACTAGCGGGAATTCTCCCCATGAGCAGTTCTTC. Translating gives CASSPQLTSGNSPHEQFF.